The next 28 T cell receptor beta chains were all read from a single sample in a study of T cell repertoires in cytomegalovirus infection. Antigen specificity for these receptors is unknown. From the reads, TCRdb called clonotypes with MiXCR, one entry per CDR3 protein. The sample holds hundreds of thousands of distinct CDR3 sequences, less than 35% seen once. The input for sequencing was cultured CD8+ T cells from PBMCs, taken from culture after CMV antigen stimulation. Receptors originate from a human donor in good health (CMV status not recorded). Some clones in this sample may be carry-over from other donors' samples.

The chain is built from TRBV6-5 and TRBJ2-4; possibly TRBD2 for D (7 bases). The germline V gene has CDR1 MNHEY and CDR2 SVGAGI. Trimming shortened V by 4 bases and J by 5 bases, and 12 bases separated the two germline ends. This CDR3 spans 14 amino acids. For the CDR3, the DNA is TGTGCCAGCAGTTGGGGGGGGCCCCAAAACATTCAGTACTTC. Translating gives CASSWGGPQNIQYF.

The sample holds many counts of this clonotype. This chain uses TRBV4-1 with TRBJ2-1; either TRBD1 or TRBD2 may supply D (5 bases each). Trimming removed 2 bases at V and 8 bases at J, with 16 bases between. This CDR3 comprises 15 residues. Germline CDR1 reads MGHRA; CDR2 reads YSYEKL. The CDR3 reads CASSQTGARTDEQFF. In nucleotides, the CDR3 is TGCGCCAGCAGCCAAACCGGGGCCCGGACCGATGAGCAGTTCTTC.

The CDR3, as DNA: TGTGCCAGCAGCCTACCAGGGGGCACAAACACCGGGGAGCTGTTTTTT. Its translation is CASSLPGGTNTGELFF. The chain carries TRBV6-5 and TRBJ2-2; 8 positions agree with TRBD1. This CDR3 spans 16 amino acids. Germline V CDR1 and CDR2: MNHEY, SVGAGI. J gave up 2 bases and V 6 bases, and 8 bases lay outside the gene matches.

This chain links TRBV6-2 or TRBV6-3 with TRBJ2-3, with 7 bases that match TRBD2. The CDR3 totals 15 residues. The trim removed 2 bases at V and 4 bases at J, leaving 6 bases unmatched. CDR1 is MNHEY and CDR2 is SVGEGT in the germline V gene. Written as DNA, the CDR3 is TGTGCCAGCAGTTACGTCCAGGGAGGGGCAGATACGCAGTATTTT. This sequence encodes CASSYVQGGADTQYF.

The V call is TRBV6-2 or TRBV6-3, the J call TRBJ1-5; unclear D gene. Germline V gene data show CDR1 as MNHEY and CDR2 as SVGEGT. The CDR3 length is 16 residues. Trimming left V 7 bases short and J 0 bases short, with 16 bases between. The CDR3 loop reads CASTEIPAASNQPQHF. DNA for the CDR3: TGTGCCAGCACCGAGATCCCGGCAGCTAGCAATCAGCCCCAGCATTTT.

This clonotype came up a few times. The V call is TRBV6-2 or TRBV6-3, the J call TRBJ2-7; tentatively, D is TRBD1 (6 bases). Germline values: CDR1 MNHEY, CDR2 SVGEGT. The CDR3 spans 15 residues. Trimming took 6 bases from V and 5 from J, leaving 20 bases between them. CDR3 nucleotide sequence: TGTGCCAGCAGCCTGGGGGCAGGGGAGCTCAACGAGCAGTACGTC. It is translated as CASSLGAGELNEQYV.

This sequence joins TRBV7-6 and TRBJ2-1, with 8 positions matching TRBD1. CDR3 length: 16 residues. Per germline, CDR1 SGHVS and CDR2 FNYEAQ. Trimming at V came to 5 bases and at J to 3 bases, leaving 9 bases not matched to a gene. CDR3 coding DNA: TGTGCCAGCAGCCCCGCGACAGGGGAGGACTACAATGAGCAGTTCTTC. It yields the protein CASSPATGEDYNEQFF.

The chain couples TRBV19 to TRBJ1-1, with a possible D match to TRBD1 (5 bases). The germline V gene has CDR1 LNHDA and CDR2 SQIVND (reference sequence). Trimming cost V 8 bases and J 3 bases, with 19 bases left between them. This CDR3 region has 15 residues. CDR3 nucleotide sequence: TGTGCCAGTGGAGAGGGGTGGGGCGCGGACACTGAAGCTTTCTTT. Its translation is CASGEGWGADTEAFF. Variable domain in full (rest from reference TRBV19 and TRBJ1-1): DGGITQSPKYLFRKEGQNVTLSCEQNLNHDAMYWYRQDPGQGLRLIYYSQIVNDFQKGDIAEGYSVSREKKESFPLTVTSAQKNPTAFYLCASGEGWGADTEAFFGQGTRLTVV.

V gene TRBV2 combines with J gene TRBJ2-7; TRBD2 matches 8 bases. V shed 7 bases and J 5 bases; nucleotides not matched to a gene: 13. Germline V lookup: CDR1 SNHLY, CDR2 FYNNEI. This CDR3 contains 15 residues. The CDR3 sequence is CASTLGLGKEDEQYF. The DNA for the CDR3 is TGTGCCAGCACCCTGGGACTAGGGAAGGAAGACGAGCAGTACTTC.

The CDR3 nucleotides are TGTGCCAGCAGCAAGCAGGGGACCGGTTACGAGCAGTACTTC. Translated: CASSKQGTGYEQYF. The V and J genes are TRBV7-9 and TRBJ2-7, with D possibly being TRBD1 (6 bases). Trimming left V 5 bases short and J 4 bases short, with 15 bases between. CDR1 and CDR2 (germline): SEHNR, FQNEAQ (reference sequence). This CDR3 is 14 amino acids long.

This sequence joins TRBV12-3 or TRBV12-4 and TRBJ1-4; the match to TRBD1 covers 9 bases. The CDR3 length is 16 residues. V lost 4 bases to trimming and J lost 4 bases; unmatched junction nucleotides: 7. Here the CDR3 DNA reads TGTGCCAGCAGTTCGGGACAGGGCCGATATAATGAAAAACTGTTTTTT. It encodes CASSSGQGRYNEKLFF.

The CDR3 here is CASSLVEGATEETQYF. DNA for the CDR3: TGTGCCAGCAGCTTAGTCGAGGGGGCAACGGAAGAGACCCAGTACTTC. This chain links TRBV7-4 with TRBJ2-5; 7 nucleotides match TRBD1. CDR3 size: 16 residues. Germline V gene data show CDR1 as SGHVT and CDR2 as SQSDAQ. V was pared by 1 base and J by 3 bases, with 8 bases of the junction left unmatched. Using reference TRBV7-4 and TRBJ2-5 for the parts outside the CDR3, the full variable domain is GAGVSQSPRYKVAKRGRDVALRCDSISGHVTLYWYRQTLGQGSEVLTYSQSDAQRDKSGRPSGRFSAERPERSVSTLKIQRTEQGDSAVYLCASSLVEGATEETQYFGPGTRLLVL.

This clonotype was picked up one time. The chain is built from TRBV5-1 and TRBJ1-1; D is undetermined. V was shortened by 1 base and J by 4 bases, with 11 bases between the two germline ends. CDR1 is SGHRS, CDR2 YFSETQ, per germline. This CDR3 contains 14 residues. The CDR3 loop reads CASSLIPSGTEAFF. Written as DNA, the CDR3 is TGCGCCAGCAGCTTGATTCCAAGTGGCACTGAAGCTTTCTTT. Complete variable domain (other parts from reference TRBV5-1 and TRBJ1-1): KAGVTQTPRYLIKTRGQQVTLSCSPISGHRSVSWYQQTPGQGLQFLFEYFSETQRNKGNFPGRFSGRQFSNSRSEMNVSTLELGDSALYLCASSLIPSGTEAFFGQGTRLTVV.

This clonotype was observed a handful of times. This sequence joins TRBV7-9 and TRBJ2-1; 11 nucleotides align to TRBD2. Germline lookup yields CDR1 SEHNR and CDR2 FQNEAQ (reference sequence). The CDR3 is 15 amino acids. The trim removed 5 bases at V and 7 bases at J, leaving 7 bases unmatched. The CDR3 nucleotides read TGTGCCAGCAGCGGTACTAGCGGGGGTGTGAATGAGCAGTTCTTC. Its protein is CASSGTSGGVNEQFF. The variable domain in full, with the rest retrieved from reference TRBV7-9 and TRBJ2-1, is DTGVSQNPRHKITKRGQNVTFRCDPISEHNRLYWYRQTLGQGPEFLTYFQNEAQLEKSRLLSDRFSAERPKGSFSTLEIQRTEQGDSAMYLCASSGTSGGVNEQFFGPGTRLTVL.

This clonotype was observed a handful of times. The CDR3 reads CASSSLAVYNEQFF. The CDR3 coding sequence is TGTGCCAGCAGTTCACTAGCGGTTTACAATGAGCAGTTCTTC. The J gene is TRBJ2-1, the V gene TRBV28, with 8 bases identical to TRBD2. The CDR3 runs to 14 residues. Germline CDR1 is MDHEN and CDR2 is SYDVKM. V shed 4 bases, J shed 4 bases, and the junction held 3 bases outside the gene matches.

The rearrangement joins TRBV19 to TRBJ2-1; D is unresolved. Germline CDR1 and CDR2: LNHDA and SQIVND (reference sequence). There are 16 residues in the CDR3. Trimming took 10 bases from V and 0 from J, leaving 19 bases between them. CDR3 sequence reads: CATGPMVISSYNEQFF. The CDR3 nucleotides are TGTGCCACCGGTCCCATGGTCATAAGCTCCTACAATGAGCAGTTCTTC.

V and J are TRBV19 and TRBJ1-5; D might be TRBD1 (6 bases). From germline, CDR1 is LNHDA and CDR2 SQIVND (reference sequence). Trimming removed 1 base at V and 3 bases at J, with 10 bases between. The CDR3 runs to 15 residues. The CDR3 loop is CASSIGGHNNQPQHF. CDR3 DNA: TGTGCCAGTAGTATAGGGGGACACAACAATCAGCCCCAGCATTTT.

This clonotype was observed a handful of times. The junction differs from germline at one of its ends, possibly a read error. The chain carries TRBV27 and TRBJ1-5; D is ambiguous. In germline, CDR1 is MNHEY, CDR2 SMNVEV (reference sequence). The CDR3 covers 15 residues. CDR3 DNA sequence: TGTGCCAGCAGTTCCGATTATGGACTGAATCAGCCCCAGAATTTT. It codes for CASSSDYGLNQPQNF.

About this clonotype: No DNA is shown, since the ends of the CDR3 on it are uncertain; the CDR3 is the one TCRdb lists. CDR3 amino acids: CISVSEPLRGPPYRNSYEQYF. The chain joins TRBV7-5 to TRBJ2-7; TRBD1, the D gene given by the table, was not confirmed from the DNA. TRBV7-5 is noted as a pseudogene. The CDR3 region is 21 residues in length, termini included.

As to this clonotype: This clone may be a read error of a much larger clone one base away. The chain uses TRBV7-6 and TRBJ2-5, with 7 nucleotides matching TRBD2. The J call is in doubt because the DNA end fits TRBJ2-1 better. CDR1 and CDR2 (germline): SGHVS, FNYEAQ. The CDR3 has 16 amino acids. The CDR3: CASSLLGGMLSETQFF. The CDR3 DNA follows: TGTGCCAGCAGCCTATTGGGGGGGATGCTCTCAGAGACCCAGTTCTTC.

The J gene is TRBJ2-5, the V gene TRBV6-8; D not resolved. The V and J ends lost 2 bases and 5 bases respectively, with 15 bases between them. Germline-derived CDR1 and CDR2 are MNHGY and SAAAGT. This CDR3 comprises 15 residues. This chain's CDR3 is CASSYNLRLKETQYF. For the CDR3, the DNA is TGTGCCAGCAGTTACAACCTCAGATTAAAGGAGACCCAGTACTTC.

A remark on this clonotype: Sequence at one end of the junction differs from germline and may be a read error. The DNA of the CDR3 is TGTGCCAGCAGCGAAGGACGGCATCAGGCTTTCTTT. Translating gives CASSEGRHQAFF. The rearrangement uses TRBV2 and TRBJ1-1; no definite D call. From germline, CDR1 is SNHLY and CDR2 FYNNEI. This CDR3 is built from 12 residues.

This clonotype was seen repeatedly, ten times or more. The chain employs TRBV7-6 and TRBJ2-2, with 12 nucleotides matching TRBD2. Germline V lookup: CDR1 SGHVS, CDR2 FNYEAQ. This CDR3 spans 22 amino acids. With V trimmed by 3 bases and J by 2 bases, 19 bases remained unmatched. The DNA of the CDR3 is TGTGCCAGCAGCTTCCCCGCGGGGCTAGCGGGGGGGTACCCAATTAACACCGGGGAGCTGTTTTTT. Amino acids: CASSFPAGLAGGYPINTGELFF.

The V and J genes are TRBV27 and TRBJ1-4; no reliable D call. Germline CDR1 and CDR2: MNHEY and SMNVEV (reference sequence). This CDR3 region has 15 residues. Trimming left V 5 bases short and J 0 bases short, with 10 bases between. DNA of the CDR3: TGTGCCAGCAGTCCTTTACAAACAACTAATGAAAAACTGTTTTTT. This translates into CASSPLQTTNEKLFF.

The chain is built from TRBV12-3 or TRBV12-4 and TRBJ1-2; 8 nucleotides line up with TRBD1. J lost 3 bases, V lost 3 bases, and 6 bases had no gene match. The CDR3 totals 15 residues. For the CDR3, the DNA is TGTGCCAGCAGTTTTGGTCAGGGGGCCGACTATGGCTACACCTTC. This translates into CASSFGQGADYGYTF.

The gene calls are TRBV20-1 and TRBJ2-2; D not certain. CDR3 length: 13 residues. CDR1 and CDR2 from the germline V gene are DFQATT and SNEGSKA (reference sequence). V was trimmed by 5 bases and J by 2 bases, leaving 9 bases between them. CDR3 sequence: CSAVGPNTGELFF. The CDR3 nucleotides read TGCAGTGCTGTAGGGCCAAACACCGGGGAGCTGTTTTTT.

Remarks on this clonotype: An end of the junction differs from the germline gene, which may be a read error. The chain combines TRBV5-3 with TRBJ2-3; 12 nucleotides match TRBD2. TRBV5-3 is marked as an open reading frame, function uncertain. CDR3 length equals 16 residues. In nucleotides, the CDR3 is TGTGCCAGCAGCTTGGCTAGCGGGGGGGGGACATATACGCAGTATTTT. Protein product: CASSLASGGGTYTQYF.

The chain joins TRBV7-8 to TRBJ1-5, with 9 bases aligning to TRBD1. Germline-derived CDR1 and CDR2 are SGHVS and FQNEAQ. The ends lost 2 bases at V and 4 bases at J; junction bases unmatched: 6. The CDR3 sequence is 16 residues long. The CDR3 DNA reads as TGTGCCAGCAGCTTAAGTTGGGGACAGGGAAATCAGCCCCAGCATTTT. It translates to CASSLSWGQGNQPQHF.